What follows are 10 T cell receptor beta chains derived from one specimen sequenced in a study of monozygotic twins with inflammatory bowel disease. Reprocessing the 5' RACE reads, TCRdb reports a single entry for every CDR3 protein and omits DNA. The sample is made up of about 200,000 distinct CDR3 sequences, and the top ten hold around 7.6% of it. The sample consisted of blood. The receptor source for this set is a human donor with ulcerative colitis or Crohn's disease, or a healthy co-twin of an affected twin (not recorded which).

The chain uses TRBV5-1 and TRBJ2-7; TCRdb designates TRBD1, a call that cannot be tested without DNA. There are 14 residues in the CDR3. Germline V gives CDR1 SGHRS, CDR2 YFSETQ. CDR3 region: CASSPGTLSYEQYF.

This sequence joins TRBV5-5 and TRBJ2-3; with no DNA, the TCRdb D assignment of TRBD1 cannot be verified. The germline V gene encodes CDR1 SGHKS and CDR2 YYEKEE (reference sequence). The CDR3 is made up of 15 amino acids. The CDR3 spells CASSRTGSVTDTQYF.

This chain links TRBV6-1 with TRBJ2-2; checking the TCRdb D call of TRBD1 is not possible without DNA. The germline V gene has CDR1 MNHNS and CDR2 SASEGT. CDR3 length: 14 residues. The CDR3: CASLSERGTGELFF.

The V gene is TRBV7-9, the J gene TRBJ2-1; no DNA is available, so the TRBD2 call from TCRdb remains unchecked. CDR1 is SEHNR, CDR2 FQNEAQ, per germline (reference sequence). This CDR3 region has 11 residues. The chain's CDR3 is CASSLEDEQFF.

V and J are TRBV5-1 and TRBJ1-2; the TCRdb D gene call, TRBD1, has no DNA to confirm it. Germline V gene sequence: CDR1 SGHRS, CDR2 YFSETQ. This CDR3 is built from 19 residues. This chain's CDR3 is CASSLTGTGTRESGYGYTF.

V gene TRBV6-5 combines with J gene TRBJ1-1; TCRdb's D gene call, TRBD1, goes unchecked for lack of DNA. The germline V gene has CDR1 MNHEY and CDR2 SVGAGI. The CDR3 is 15 amino acids. CDR3 sequence reads: CASSYVSGAGTEAFF.

This chain links TRBV5-4 with TRBJ1-1. Germline V gene sequence: CDR1 SGHNT, CDR2 YYREEE (reference sequence). The CDR3 has 14 amino acids. CDR3 sequence: CASSSPTENTEAFF.

CDR3 in amino acids: CASSWMGDEQFF. This sequence joins TRBV5-1 and TRBJ2-1; lacking DNA, the TRBD1 call made by TCRdb goes unchecked. Germline V CDR1 and CDR2: SGHRS, YFSETQ. The CDR3 is 12 residues long.

The chain is built from TRBV6-1 and TRBJ2-3; the D call from TCRdb, TRBD2, cannot be confirmed without DNA. Germline CDR1 and CDR2: MNHNS and SASEGT. This CDR3 spans 16 amino acids. This CDR3 reads CASSDGVLAGVRTQYF.

The rearrangement links TRBV11-2 to TRBJ1-1. The CDR3 sequence is 14 residues long. The germline V gene encodes CDR1 SGHAT and CDR2 FQNNGV. CDR3 amino acids: CASSFSTAGTEAFF.